Following are 32 T cell receptor beta chains from one sample sequenced in a study of cytomegalovirus exposure and HLA in healthy donors. In the PCR, 60 Vbeta and 13 Jbeta primers were used. TCRdb's copy holds only in-frame clones and misses some; the assay was immunoSEQ multiplex PCR. The sample gives some 170,000 clones, about three quarters of which show up once; 4.5% to 5% is in the top ten. The sample consisted of PBMCs. The receptors stem from a young man in good health and CMV-seropositive.

The chain carries TRBV7-9 and TRBJ2-4; possible D gene TRBD1, 6 bases. This CDR3 has 13 amino acids. Germline lookup yields CDR1 SEHNR and CDR2 FQNEAQ (reference sequence). Trimming stripped 6 bases from V and 9 bases from J, with 15 bases between. CDR3 residues: CASSSGTLGIQYF. Written as DNA, the CDR3 is TGTGCCAGCAGTTCCGGGACATTAGGCATTCAGTACTTC.

The chain uses TRBV28 and TRBJ2-7; a weak D match, TRBD2 (6 bases). The ends were cut back, 2 bases at V and 7 bases at J, with 21 bases in the middle. This CDR3 comprises 16 residues. Germline values: CDR1 MDHEN, CDR2 SYDVKM. CDR3 DNA sequence: TGTGCCAGCAGTTTAGATACCCCGGGGACTCCCGGGGAGCAGTACGTC. Translating gives CASSLDTPGTPGEQYV.

The chain employs TRBV10-3 and TRBJ1-4; a possible D gene is TRBD1 (5 bases). Trimming cost V 0 bases and J 6 bases, with 8 bases left between them. The CDR3 is made up of 14 amino acids. Germline V lookup: CDR1 ENHRY, CDR2 SYGVKD. CDR3: CAISESGGYEKLFF. DNA for the CDR3: TGTGCCATCAGTGAGTCTGGGGGGTATGAAAAACTGTTTTTT.

This chain connects TRBV5-5 to TRBJ1-1, with D possibly matching TRBD1 (6 bases). The CDR3 runs to 14 residues. Trimming left V 1 base short and J 4 bases short, with 11 bases between. CDR1 and CDR2 (germline): SGHKS, YYEKEE (reference sequence). The CDR3 reads CASSLPGGITEAFF. CDR3 bases: TGTGCCAGCAGCTTGCCGGGGGGCATCACTGAAGCTTTCTTT.

The J gene is TRBJ2-6, the V gene TRBV28, with D hard to call. Germline values: CDR1 MDHEN, CDR2 SYDVKM. This CDR3 comprises 13 residues. Trimming took 8 bases from V and 1 from J, leaving 6 bases between them. In DNA, the CDR3 is TGTGCCAGCCGTCTATCTGGGGCCAACGTCCTGACTTTC. Translated: CASRLSGANVLTF.

This chain links TRBV29-1 with TRBJ1-1, with 7 bases identical to TRBD1. Unmatched junction bases numbered 10, after V lost 7 bases and J lost 5 bases. The germline V gene encodes CDR1 SQVTM and CDR2 ANQGSEA. CDR3 length: 13 residues. The CDR3 coding sequence is TGCAGCGCTACGACAGGGCGGGGAACTGAAGCTTTCTTT. It is translated as CSATTGRGTEAFF.

Only a few counts were recorded for this clone. The V call is TRBV27, the J call TRBJ2-7, with 8 bases lining up with TRBD1. The V segment lost 6 bases and the J segment 1 base; nucleotides outside the gene matches: 20. The CDR3 covers 19 residues. The germline V gene encodes CDR1 MNHEY and CDR2 SMNVEV (reference sequence). The CDR3 bases are TGTGCCAGCAGACCACCTGTTATCCGGGACAGGCAGAATTCCTACGAGCAGTACGTC. Its translation is CASRPPVIRDRQNSYEQYV.

The chain employs TRBV18 and TRBJ1-2; possibly TRBD1 for D (6 bases). The CDR3 sequence is 13 residues long. Trimming shortened V by 4 bases and J by 2 bases, and 8 bases separated the two germline ends. Germline-derived CDR1 and CDR2 are KGHSH and LQKENI. The CDR3 DNA reads TGTGCCAGCTCACTCGGACAGAACTATGGCTACACCTTC. Protein product: CASSLGQNYGYTF.

V gene TRBV5-1 combines with J gene TRBJ2-3, with 11 bases lining up with TRBD1. CDR1 and CDR2 from the germline V gene are SGHRS and YFSETQ. The CDR3 has 16 amino acids. V trimming: 3 bases; J trimming: 7 bases; junction bases outside the gene matches: 10. This CDR3 reads CASSSPPGQGDYTQYF. The CDR3 bases are TGCGCCAGCAGCTCGCCTCCGGGACAGGGGGACTATACGCAGTATTTT.

This chain connects TRBV2 to TRBJ1-2, with TRBD1 identical over 8 bases. From germline, CDR1 is SNHLY and CDR2 FYNNEI. This CDR3 spans 14 amino acids. After removal of 4 bases from V and 4 bases from J, the junction contained 5 bases not matched to a gene. The CDR3 DNA reads TGTGCCAGCAGTGCTGGACAGGGCAGCTATGGCTACACCTTC. Its translation: CASSAGQGSYGYTF.

This clone appeared a single time. The genes are TRBV11-2 and TRBJ2-7, with TRBD1 matching 9 bases. The ends lost 5 bases at V and 3 bases at J; junction bases unmatched: 5. The CDR3 extends over 14 amino acids. Germline V gene sequence: CDR1 SGHAT, CDR2 FQNNGV. The CDR3 region has the DNA TGTGCCAGCAGCGCCGAGACAGGGGGCTACGAGCAGTACGTC. The encoded protein is CASSAETGGYEQYV.

This clone has more than one count but fewer than ten. The chain couples TRBV2 to TRBJ1-6, with D perhaps TRBD1 (6 bases). The V end was cut by 5 bases, the J end by 13 bases, with 15 bases between. CDR1 is SNHLY and CDR2 is FYNNEI in the germline V gene. There are 13 residues in the CDR3. The CDR3 loop is CASSKGQSHPLHF. Here the CDR3 DNA reads TGTGCCAGCAGTAAAGGACAGTCCCATCCCCTCCACTTT.

The chain is built from TRBV5-1 and TRBJ2-2; 10 nucleotides agree with TRBD1. The CDR3 consists of 16 residues. CDR1 and CDR2 (germline): SGHRS, YFSETQ. The V gene end was trimmed by 7 bases and the J gene end by 4 bases; junction bases not matched to a gene: 10. CDR3 residues: CASGRRTGGSTGELFF. As DNA, the CDR3 is TGCGCCAGCGGGAGGAGGACAGGGGGTAGCACCGGGGAGCTGTTTTTT.

This chain joins TRBV27 and TRBJ1-1; TRBD1 is a possible D gene (5 bases). Germline lookup yields CDR1 MNHEY and CDR2 SMNVEV (reference sequence). V lost 7 bases, J lost 1 base, and 19 bases lay in between. This CDR3 has 16 amino acids. DNA of the CDR3: TGTGCCAGCATCCCGACCCGGGGGAGGGGGAACACTGAAGCTTTCTTT. Its protein product is CASIPTRGRGNTEAFF.

This rearrangement joins TRBV19 to TRBJ1-4; TRBD1 is a possible D gene (5 bases). The germline V gene has CDR1 LNHDA and CDR2 SQIVND (reference sequence). V gave up 3 bases and J gave up 10 bases, with 9 bases separating them. The CDR3 spans 12 residues. This CDR3 is CASSMEGRKLFF. CDR3 DNA: TGTGCCAGTAGTATGGAGGGGAGAAAACTGTTTTTT. Full variable domain (rest looked up from reference TRBV19 and TRBJ1-4): DGGITQSPKYLFRKEGQNVTLSCEQNLNHDAMYWYRQDPGQGLRLIYYSQIVNDFQKGDIAEGYSVSREKKESFPLTVTSAQKNPTAFYLCASSMEGRKLFFGSGTQLSVL.

The sample holds many counts of this clone. The V call is TRBV10-3, the J call TRBJ1-1; D not resolved. There are 14 residues in the CDR3. Between the trimmed V and J ends, which lost 4 bases and 1 base, there was a span of 10 bases. In germline, CDR1 is ENHRY, CDR2 SYGVKD. The CDR3, as DNA: TGTGCCATCAGTGGCCGGGAGCCGAACACTGAAGCTTTCTTT. It yields the protein CAISGREPNTEAFF.

This clone was counted a few times. The V gene is TRBV28, the J gene TRBJ1-1, with TRBD1 matching 7 bases. Germline CDR1 reads MDHEN; CDR2 reads SYDVKM. Losses at the gene ends were 6 bases for V and 5 bases for J; bases not matched to a gene: 9. The CDR3 is 14 amino acids. The chain's CDR3 is CASRPDRARTEAFF. The DNA of the CDR3 is TGTGCCAGCAGACCTGACAGGGCGAGAACTGAAGCTTTCTTT.

As DNA, the CDR3 is TGTGCCAGGGGGGGTAAGAGGCACACTGAAGCTTTCTTT. This gives the protein CARGGKRHTEAFF. J is TRBJ1-1 and V is TRBV2; TRBD1 might be the D (5 bases). The CDR3 is made up of 13 amino acids. Trimming left V 9 bases short and J 3 bases short, with 14 bases between. From germline, CDR1 is SNHLY and CDR2 FYNNEI. The full variable domain, with the rest looked up from reference TRBV2 and TRBJ1-1, is EPEVTQTPSHQVTQMGQEVILRCVPISNHLYFYWYRQILGQKVEFLVSFYNNEISEKSEIFDDQFSVERPDGSNFTLKIRSTKLEDSAMYFCARGGKRHTEAFFGQGTRLTVV.

V and J are TRBV25-1 and TRBJ1-4; D might be TRBD1 (5 bases). Germline assignment: CDR1 MGHDK and CDR2 SYGVNS. Trimming took 4 bases from V and 8 from J, leaving 14 bases between them. This CDR3 is 14 amino acids long. This CDR3 is CASSGGREGEKLFF. The CDR3 DNA reads as TGTGCCAGCAGTGGGGGCAGGGAAGGGGAAAAACTGTTTTTT.

This chain connects TRBV4-2 to TRBJ2-3; weak D call: TRBD2 (6 bases). The CDR3 spans 15 residues. Germline CDR1 is LGHNA and CDR2 is YNFKEQ. V lost 4 bases and J 0 bases, leaving 11 bases between the germline ends. CDR3 amino acids: CASSLADLSTDTQYF. In DNA, the CDR3 is TGTGCCAGCAGCCTAGCGGACCTTAGCACAGATACGCAGTATTTT.

This chain joins TRBV4-1 and TRBJ2-7; D perhaps matches TRBD2 (6 bases). Trimming shortened V by 1 base and J by 4 bases, and 8 bases separated the two germline ends. The CDR3 contains 13 residues. Germline lookup yields CDR1 MGHRA and CDR2 YSYEKL. This CDR3 is CASSQGAGYEQYV. CDR3 bases: TGCGCCAGCAGCCAAGGGGCGGGATACGAGCAGTACGTC.

V usage is TRBV30 and J usage is TRBJ1-4, with 7 bases identical to TRBD1. Trimming removed 0 bases from V and 7 bases from J; junction bases left unmatched: 5. This CDR3 region has 14 residues. Per the germline V gene, CDR1 is GTSNPN and CDR2 is SVGIG (reference sequence). CDR3 loop: CAWSVLGGGEKLFF. The CDR3 DNA sequence: TGTGCCTGGAGTGTACTAGGGGGCGGTGAAAAACTGTTTTTT. Full variable domain (outside the CDR3, taken from reference TRBV30 and TRBJ1-4): SQTIHQWPATLVQPVGSPLSLECTVEGTSNPNLYWYRQAAGRGLQLLFYSVGIGQISSEVPQNLSASRPQDRQFILSSKKLLLSDSGFYLCAWSVLGGGEKLFFGSGTQLSVL.

The V call is TRBV4-1, the J call TRBJ2-1, with D tentatively TRBD2 (5 bases). The CDR3 contains 15 residues. The germline V and J ends were trimmed by 0 bases and 4 bases, with 10 bases remaining between them. CDR1 MGHRA and CDR2 YSYEKL come from the germline V gene. CDR3 in DNA: TGCGCCAGCAGCCAAGATCACGGGAATTACAATGAGCAGTTCTTC. Its translation: CASSQDHGNYNEQFF.

This clone was recorded once. The chain employs TRBV5-1 and TRBJ1-2, with 7 bases matching TRBD1. CDR1 is SGHRS and CDR2 is YFSETQ in the germline V gene. V lost 4 bases, J lost 2 bases, and 8 bases stayed unmatched. The CDR3 covers 15 residues. The CDR3 sequence is CASSPDRAGNYGYTF. The CDR3 nucleotides read TGCGCCAGCAGCCCCGACAGGGCGGGGAACTATGGCTACACCTTC.

This chain joins TRBV4-1 and TRBJ1-2; TRBD1 matches 7 bases. The CDR3 runs to 18 residues. The germline CDR1 and CDR2 sequences are MGHRA and YSYEKL. Germline trimming cut 4 bases from V and 2 bases from J; bases unmatched to any gene: 16. The CDR3: CASSLQLPGTEENYGYTF. The CDR3 coding sequence is TGCGCCAGCAGCCTCCAACTACCGGGGACAGAAGAGAACTATGGCTACACCTTC.

Written as DNA, the CDR3 is TGTGCCAGTAGTTATAACACCGTGGCTAATGAAAAACTGTTTTTT. It is translated as CASSYNTVANEKLFF. J is TRBJ1-4 and V is TRBV19; D is undetermined. Germline loops: CDR1 LNHDA, CDR2 SQIVND (reference sequence). Trimming took 5 bases from V and 3 from J, leaving 13 bases between them. This CDR3 contains 15 residues.

This chain's CDR3 is CASSLDALGAESSYEQYV. For the CDR3, the DNA is TGTGCCAGCAGCTTGGATGCCTTAGGGGCAGAGAGCTCCTACGAGCAGTACGTC. The rearrangement links TRBV5-6 to TRBJ2-7; D perhaps matches TRBD1 (5 bases). Germline V gene lookup returns CDR1 SGHDT and CDR2 YYEEEE. Trimming stripped 0 bases from V and 0 bases from J, with 19 bases between. The CDR3 extends over 18 amino acids.

The CDR3: CASGPPGQMNTEAFF. CDR3 bases: TGTGCTAGTGGTCCCCCCGGACAGATGAACACTGAAGCTTTCTTT. The rearrangement uses TRBV12-5 and TRBJ1-1, with D perhaps TRBD1 (6 bases). V gave up 5 bases and J gave up 0 bases, with 13 bases separating them. Germline assignment: CDR1 LGHNT and CDR2 FRNRAP. The CDR3 is 15 residues long. The full variable domain, completed using reference TRBV12-5 and TRBJ1-1, is DARVTQTPRHKVTEMGQEVTMRCQPILGHNTVFWYRQTMMQGLELLAYFRNRAPLDDSGMPKDRFSAEMPDATLATLKIQPSEPRDSAVYFCASGPPGQMNTEAFFGQGTRLTVV.

The V gene is TRBV5-1, the J gene TRBJ1-3; D gene ambiguous. CDR1 and CDR2 from the germline V gene are SGHRS and YFSETQ. The CDR3 totals 16 residues. V dropped 1 base and J dropped 0 bases, with 11 bases sitting between them. CDR3 sequence: CASSLSGSSSGNTIYF. The CDR3 coding sequence is TGCGCCAGCAGCTTGTCTGGGTCTAGCTCTGGAAACACCATATATTTT.

The chain has TRBV27 and TRBJ2-2, with TRBD2 matching 7 bases. Trimming took 3 bases from V and 6 from J; bases not matched to a gene: 4. CDR1 and CDR2 from the germline V gene are MNHEY and SMNVEV (reference sequence). This CDR3 comprises 14 residues. CDR3 bases: TGTGCCAGCAGTTTTCGCGCGGGAGCCGGGGAGCTGTTTTTT. Translating gives CASSFRAGAGELFF.

This clone was found once. This chain connects TRBV5-4 to TRBJ2-1, with 10 bases that match TRBD2. CDR3 length equals 15 residues. The J segment lost 3 bases and the V segment lost 2 bases, leaving 2 bases of the junction unmatched. From germline, CDR1 is SGHNT and CDR2 YYREEE (reference sequence). CDR3 in amino acids: CASSLAGGLYNEQFF. As DNA, the CDR3 is TGTGCCAGCAGCTTAGCGGGGGGGCTCTACAATGAGCAGTTCTTC. The complete variable domain, with remaining parts taken from reference TRBV5-4 and TRBJ2-1, reads ETGVTQSPTHLIKTRGQQVTLRCSSQSGHNTVSWYQQALGQGPQFIFQYYREEENGRGNFPPRFSGLQFPNYSSELNVNALELDDSALYLCASSLAGGLYNEQFFGPGTRLTVL.

The V call is TRBV27, the J call TRBJ2-7, with TRBD2 matching over 8 bases. The germline V gene has CDR1 MNHEY and CDR2 SMNVEV (reference sequence). Losses at the gene ends were 2 bases for V and 7 bases for J; bases not matched to a gene: 16. The CDR3 length is 17 residues. DNA of the CDR3: TGTGCCAGCAGTTTAATCCCCTTCGGGAGGGCATTTTGGGAGCAGTACGTC. Translating it yields CASSLIPFGRAFWEQYV.